This T cell receptor beta chain was found in a study of monozygotic twins with inflammatory bowel disease. A total RNA quantity of around 3,600 ng went into each TCR library. TCRdb reprocessed the 5' RACE reads, keeping one entry per CDR3 protein, no DNA. This repertoire includes around 40,000 distinct CDR3 sequences. The germline V gene has CDR1 MNHNS and CDR2 SASEGT. CDR3 length equals 14 residues. The chain carries TRBV6-1 and TRBJ1-1. Sequencing used blood. The source is a human donor with ulcerative colitis or Crohn's disease, or a healthy co-twin of an affected twin (not recorded which). CDR3 in amino acids: CASKGLAWGTEAFF.